This paragraph reports one TCR beta chain. The CDR3 end lies 3 residues beyond the end of the read and is filled in from the germline J gene. Method: immunoSEQ multiplex PCR; TCRdb's copy keeps in-frame clones and lacks some. Reported are 20,000 to 25,000 clones; the ten largest clones contain more than 6%. All donors had a single incident cervical HPV16 infection, not prevalent. MY09/MY11 PCR detected cervical HPV DNA; dot-blot assigned genotypes. The sample is drawn from a study of T cells in women clearing cervical HPV infection. Study information: Case blood was drawn a median approximately 150 days after lesion detection.

The CDR3 loop spans 13 amino acids. Germline CDR1 LNHDA, CDR2 SQIVND (reference sequence). Trimming cost V 5 bases and J 7 bases; bases outside gene matches: 6. The receptor's source is a woman between 18 and 75 years old with a cervical HPV16 infection that either progressed to CIN3+ or cleared (not recorded which). What was sequenced was blood buffy coat. The V and J genes are TRBV19 and TRBJ1-2; 8 nucleotides agree with TRBD1. CDR3 bases read: TGTGCCAGTAGTCCGGACAGGGAGGCTGGC. Translation: CASSPDREAG. The full CDR3 protein is CASSPDREAGYTF.